These 22 T cell receptor beta chains were all obtained from the same sample, sequenced in a study of T cells in Graves' hyperthyroidism and ophthalmopathy. Amplified TCR beta CDR3 regions derived from RNA transcripts. First-round RT-PCR of the TCR CDR3 relied on the HTBI primer set. TCRdb re-called the multiplex PCR reads through MiXCR, storing one row per CDR3 protein. The repertoire holds about 350,000 distinct CDR3 sequences, with approximately 18% as singletons. The sequencing sample was made of blood. These receptors were taken from a woman aged 40-49 years with Graves' ophthalmopathy.

This clonotype has at least ten counts. The V call is TRBV6-1, the J call TRBJ1-5; D is unresolved. Trimming removed 6 bases at V and 0 bases at J, with 12 bases between. In germline, CDR1 is MNHNS, CDR2 SASEGT. The length of the CDR3 is 15 residues. CDR3 bases: TGTGCCAGCAGGGTGACGGGCTATAGCAATCAGCCCCAGCATTTT. This encodes CASRVTGYSNQPQHF.

There are many counts of this clonotype. This chain joins TRBV2 and TRBJ2-2; maybe TRBD1 (5 bases). The CDR3 loop spans 16 amino acids. Per the germline V gene, CDR1 is SNHLY and CDR2 is FYNNEI. The V gene lost 4 bases and the J gene lost 5 bases, with 17 bases spanning the gap. CDR3 loop: CASSALLPQGTGELFF. The CDR3 bases are TGTGCCAGCAGTGCCCTGCTCCCTCAGGGAACCGGGGAGCTGTTTTTT.

The sample holds many counts of this clonotype. The V gene is TRBV12-3 or TRBV12-4, the J gene TRBJ2-7, with 12 bases aligning to TRBD2. Germline trimming cut 6 bases from V and 4 bases from J; bases unmatched to any gene: 7. CDR3 length: 15 amino acids. This CDR3 reads CASRPRLAGDYEQYF. CDR3 in DNA: TGTGCCAGCAGACCGCGACTAGCGGGAGATTACGAGCAGTACTTC.

This clonotype was recorded at least ten times. This rearrangement joins TRBV10-3 to TRBJ2-2; unclear D gene. V lost 10 bases and J lost 2, with 8 bases in between. The V gene's germline CDR1 is ENHRY and CDR2 SYGVKD. The CDR3 length is 12 residues. The CDR3 region is CATRTNTGELFF. For the CDR3, the DNA is TGTGCCACCAGAACTAACACCGGGGAGCTGTTTTTT.

This clonotype was counted at least ten times. The CDR3 reads CASTPGTGFGEQYF. The CDR3 DNA sequence: TGTGCCAGCACCCCCGGGACAGGGTTCGGCGAGCAGTACTTC. V is TRBV27 and J is TRBJ2-7, with 9 bases aligning to TRBD1. Trimming at V came to 7 bases and at J to 6 bases, leaving 10 bases not matched to a gene. Per the germline V gene, CDR1 is MNHEY and CDR2 is SMNVEV (reference sequence). The CDR3 contains 14 residues.

This clonotype was recorded at least ten times. The rearrangement joins TRBV7-9 to TRBJ1-2; D is possibly TRBD1 (5 bases). Trimming pared 2 bases from V and 2 bases from J, leaving 12 bases between. In germline, CDR1 is SEHNR, CDR2 FQNEAQ (reference sequence). CDR3 size: 15 residues. CDR3 residues: CASSLPMSGNYGYTF. The CDR3 nucleotides are TGTGCCAGCAGCTTACCCATGTCAGGGAACTATGGCTACACCTTC.

The chain uses TRBV18 and TRBJ2-2, with unresolved D. The CDR3 loop spans 13 amino acids. The germline V gene has CDR1 KGHSH and CDR2 LQKENI. V lost 1 base to trimming and J lost 3 bases, with 3 bases between them. The DNA for the CDR3 is TGTGCCAGCTCACCACTAGACACCGGGGAGCTGTTTTTT. It codes for CASSPLDTGELFF.

CDR3 coding DNA: TGTGCCAGCAGTTACCTCCAGGGCGGAGCCCAGCATTTT. Its translation is CASSYLQGGAQHF. The genes are TRBV6-5 and TRBJ1-5; tentatively, D is TRBD1 (5 bases). Trimming removed 2 bases at V and 11 bases at J, with 13 bases between. The CDR3 has 13 amino acids. In germline, CDR1 is MNHEY, CDR2 SVGAGI.

As concerns this clonotype: One junction end disagrees with the germline gene, perhaps due to a read error. V and J are TRBV30 and TRBJ1-2, with D tentatively TRBD1 (5 bases). The CDR3 sequence is 13 residues long. CDR1 GTSNPN and CDR2 SVGIG come from the germline V gene (reference sequence). The CDR3 loop is CAWSFGARDGYTF. CDR3 in DNA: TGTGCTTGGAGTTTCGGGGCTCGTGATGGCTACACCTTC.

CDR3 protein: CASSLLLASQETQYF. CDR3 bases: TGTGCCAGCAGTTTATTGTTGGCATCCCAAGAGACCCAGTACTTC. The chain links TRBV28 to TRBJ2-5; D remains unclear. Germline-derived CDR1 and CDR2 are MDHEN and SYDVKM. V was pared by 1 base and J by 1 base, with 10 bases between. The CDR3 extends over 15 amino acids.

This clonotype appeared many times. This chain uses TRBV29-1 with TRBJ1-2; D remains unclear. The CDR3 is made up of 12 amino acids. CDR1 SQVTM and CDR2 ANQGSEA come from the germline V gene. Trimming pared 6 bases from V and 0 bases from J, leaving 8 bases between. The CDR3, as DNA: TGCAGCGTACGGACTTCTAACTATGGCTACACCTTC. It encodes CSVRTSNYGYTF.

In this sample, this clonotype turned up many times. The J gene is TRBJ1-2, the V gene TRBV6-1, with a weak D call TRBD1 (5 bases). Germline V gives CDR1 MNHNS, CDR2 SASEGT. The ends were cut back, 11 bases at V and 4 bases at J, with 17 bases in the middle. The CDR3 length is 13 residues. Here the CDR3 reads CAVEGWQGYGYTF. CDR3 DNA sequence: TGTGCCGTGGAGGGTTGGCAGGGCTATGGCTACACCTTC.

This clonotype was counted many times. This chain links TRBV5-6 with TRBJ1-1; unclear D gene. Germline V gives CDR1 SGHDT, CDR2 YYEEEE. This CDR3 has 16 amino acids. The V end lost 0 bases, the J end lost 0 bases, and 12 bases lay between the germline ends. The CDR3 is CASSLAGQHMNTEAFF. The CDR3 coding sequence is TGTGCCAGCAGCTTGGCCGGGCAGCACATGAACACTGAAGCTTTCTTT.

This clonotype showed up just once. J is TRBJ2-7 and V is TRBV29-1; D remains ambiguous. The germline V gene has CDR1 SQVTM and CDR2 ANQGSEA. Trimming left V 7 bases short and J 0 bases short, with 7 bases between. The CDR3 contains 11 residues. The CDR3 DNA follows: TGCAGCGCCCGAATCTCCTACGAGCAGTACTTC. Its translation: CSARISYEQYF.

Comments on this clonotype: No conserved phenylalanine or tryptophan ends this CDR3, so it is likely a read error. This chain links TRBV6-1 with TRBJ1-2; the D gene is possibly TRBD1 (5 bases). The ends were cut back, 8 bases at V and 4 bases at J, with 17 bases in the middle. Germline V gives CDR1 MNHNS, CDR2 SASEGT. The CDR3 has 14 amino acids. CDR3 sequence reads: CASRAGQEFYGYTL. DNA for the CDR3: TGTGCCAGCCGAGCGGGGCAGGAATTCTATGGCTACACCCTC.

This clonotype was found many times. One end of the junction does not line up with germline, which may come from a read error. The CDR3: CASGPRTTKDF. The CDR3 coding sequence is TGTGCCAGCGGACCACGGACAACGAAGGACTTC. The V and J genes are TRBV28 and TRBJ1-2, with a possible D match to TRBD1 (5 bases). Looked up from germline, CDR1 is MDHEN and CDR2 is SYDVKM. The CDR3 is 11 residues long.

This clonotype was counted between two and nine times. The CDR3 bases are TGTGCCAGCAGCTTAGGGGGTAGCGGGATCCGGGAGACCCAGTACTTC. Protein sequence: CASSLGGSGIRETQYF. The V call is TRBV11-2, the J call TRBJ2-5, with 8 bases lining up with TRBD2. Trimming cost V 1 base and J 5 bases; bases outside gene matches: 9. The germline gives CDR1 SGHAT, CDR2 FQNNGV. The CDR3 covers 16 residues.

In its sample, this clonotype was seen many times. A read error may account for a junction end that differs from germline. In DNA form, the CDR3 reads TGTGCCGGCAGTTGGGACAGTCCCAATCAGCCCCAGCATTTT. Translation gives CAGSWDSPNQPQHF. V and J are TRBV28 and TRBJ1-5; 7 bases align to TRBD1. Germline assignment: CDR1 MDHEN and CDR2 SYDVKM. The CDR3 loop spans 14 amino acids.

This clonotype was seen ten or more times. The CDR3 coding sequence is TGTGCCAGTAGTCCGAGTCAGGACAGACTCTACGAGCAGTACTTC. Translated, it gives CASSPSQDRLYEQYF. The chain carries TRBV19 and TRBJ2-7, with a weak D call TRBD1 (6 bases). The germline V gene encodes CDR1 LNHDA and CDR2 SQIVND (reference sequence). This CDR3 has 15 amino acids. The ends were cut back, 5 bases at V and 3 bases at J, with 17 bases in the middle. Using reference TRBV19 and TRBJ2-7 for the parts outside the CDR3, the full variable domain is DGGITQSPKYLFRKEGQNVTLSCEQNLNHDAMYWYRQDPGQGLRLIYYSQIVNDFQKGDIAEGYSVSREKKESFPLTVTSAQKNPTAFYLCASSPSQDRLYEQYFGPGTRLTVT.

This clonotype appeared many times. The rearrangement uses TRBV20-1 and TRBJ2-5; tentatively, D is TRBD1 (5 bases). The CDR3 is made up of 13 amino acids. Trimming stripped 5 bases from V and 5 bases from J, with 15 bases between. Germline lookup yields CDR1 DFQATT and CDR2 SNEGSKA (reference sequence). CDR3 sequence: CSASGARVETQYF. The CDR3 DNA reads TGCAGTGCTTCTGGGGCTAGGGTGGAGACCCAGTACTTC.

At least ten counts were recorded for this clonotype. The chain combines TRBV11-2 with TRBJ2-5; 7 bases map to TRBD2. J gave up 2 bases and V 6 bases, and 3 bases lay outside the gene matches. Germline-derived CDR1 and CDR2 are SGHAT and FQNNGV. The CDR3 covers 13 residues. This CDR3 reads CASSREAQETQYF. CDR3 nucleotide sequence: TGTGCCAGCAGTCGGGAGGCACAAGAGACCCAGTACTTC.

The rearrangement links TRBV6-1 to TRBJ1-3; D is possibly TRBD1 (5 bases). The V gene's germline CDR1 is MNHNS and CDR2 SASEGT. The CDR3 is made up of 13 amino acids. Trimming cost V 8 bases and J 2 bases, with 10 bases left between them. CDR3 nucleotide sequence: TGTGCCAGCTTTCTGGGGGCTGGAAACACCATATATTTT. The encoded protein is CASFLGAGNTIYF.